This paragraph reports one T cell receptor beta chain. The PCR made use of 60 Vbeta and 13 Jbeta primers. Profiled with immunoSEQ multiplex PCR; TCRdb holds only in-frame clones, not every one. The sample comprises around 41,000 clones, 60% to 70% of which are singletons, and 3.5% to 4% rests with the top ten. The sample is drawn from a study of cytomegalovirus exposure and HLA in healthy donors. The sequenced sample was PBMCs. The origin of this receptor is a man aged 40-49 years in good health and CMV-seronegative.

Written as DNA, the CDR3 is TGTGCCAGCAGCTTGACAGGGATGGGCTACGAGCAGTACTTC. Translation: CASSLTGMGYEQYF. The chain combines TRBV7-9 with TRBJ2-7; TRBD1 aligns across 7 bases. This CDR3 is built from 14 residues. Germline lookup yields CDR1 SEHNR and CDR2 FQNEAQ (reference sequence). V shed 3 bases, J shed 3 bases, and the junction held 5 bases outside the gene matches.